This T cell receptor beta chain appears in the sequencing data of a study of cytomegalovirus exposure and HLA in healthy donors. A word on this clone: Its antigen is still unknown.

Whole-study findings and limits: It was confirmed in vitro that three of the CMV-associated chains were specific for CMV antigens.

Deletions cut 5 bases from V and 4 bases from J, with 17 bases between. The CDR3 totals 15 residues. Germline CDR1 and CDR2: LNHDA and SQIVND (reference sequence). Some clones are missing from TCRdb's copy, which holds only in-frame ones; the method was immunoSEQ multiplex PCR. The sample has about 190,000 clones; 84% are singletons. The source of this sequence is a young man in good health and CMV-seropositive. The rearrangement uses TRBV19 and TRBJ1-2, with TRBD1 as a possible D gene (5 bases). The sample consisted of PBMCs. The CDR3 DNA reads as TGTGCCAGTAGTGTTACACAGGAACCCGTCTATGGCTACACCTTC. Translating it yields CASSVTQEPVYGYTF.